The source of this T cell receptor (beta chain) is a study of beta chain features in type 1 diabetes (dated by TCRdb to the late 2010s). About the study as a whole: Mean age, gender distribution, total cell number and subset yield did not differ between patients and healthy donors. In the study, TCRB repertoires of sorted circulating CD4+ T cell subsets from recently diagnosed type 1 diabetes patients were compared with those of matched healthy donors. Across all samples, some 99 million sorted cells were examined, and cell number per subset correlated strongly with RNA yield. Regulatory and stem cell-like memory subsets were isolated from only 8 patients and 8 healthy donors, whereas naive and central memory subsets came from all 28 donors.

There are a few counts of this clone. Its antigen is not yet known. No base-level quality is on record; no much larger clone is a single base apart. Trimming removed 7 bases from V and 0 bases from J, leaving 13 bases between the germline ends. The cysteine opens and the phenylalanine closes a CDR3 of 15 amino acids. Only the CDR3 portion is preserved as DNA: 45 bases, with reading frame beginning at the first base. The germline V gene specifies MGHRA as CDR1 and YSYEKL as CDR2. Overall study results and their limits: PCR may preferentially amplify shorter templates, but because patient and control samples were amplified and corrected together, any resulting skew would affect both groups equally. At VDJ recombination sites, type 1 diabetes patients had fewer insertions and more deleted nucleotides, which implies abnormalities in thymic rearrangement. Because cDNA was sequenced instead of genomic DNA, highly expressing activated cells could be over-represented, though the groups showed no difference in activation or CD3 levels. HLA sub-analyses involved small numbers of individuals, so any influence of HLA type on TCRB rearrangement remained unresolved. In all four CD4+ subsets, TCRB CDR3 length was moderately but significantly shorter in type 1 diabetes patients. Naive, central memory and regulatory TCRB repertoires appeared to be more alike among patients than among healthy donors.

All of the isolated RNA was reverse transcribed with the High Capacity cDNA Reverse Transcription Kit, so expressed TCRB transcripts were sequenced. Deep immunoSEQ sequencing was applied to naive, central memory and regulatory T cell samples, giving an average of roughly 3.3 million total reads per sample. Sorted cells were lysed in RLT buffer and RNA was extracted with DNase-treated RNeasy Micro or Mini kits, depending on cell number. To prevent cross-contamination, every cell subset was processed on its own, while patient and healthy donor samples were processed together. The immunoSEQ multiplex PCR was used to amplify TCRB sequences from cDNA, generating 87-bp fragments that spanned the CDR3 region. Amplicons were sequenced on the Illumina HiSeq platform. The original methods were these. Synthetic template baselines were used to correct PCR bias computationally, reads within Hamming distance 2 were collapsed together, and singletons that could not be merged were discarded. Reads were aligned against IMGT so that V, D and J genes, CDR3 length and insertions or deletions at six rearrangement sites could be assigned. Within each subset, clonotype counts were normalized to sorted cell number, and only after that were true diversity and Gini coefficients computed with the tcR R package. The overlap coefficient, calculated on TCRB nucleotide sequences, was used to quantify repertoire sharing. TCRdb mirrors the immuneACCESS table, restricted to in-frame sequences. Some clones are absent from its copies; in checked studies, under half trace to an unresolved V gene, and the reason for the others is unknown. From that table come the V and J calls and clone size; the DNA was used to work out D and trimming. A total of 150,000 or so clones appear in this sample, 9% to 10% of them only once. The ten largest clones capture about 0.6% of the sample.

From each donor, a single peripheral blood sample of 100 to 150 mL on average was drawn into heparinised tubes. A BD FACSAria II was used to sort naive, central memory, regulatory and stem cell-like memory CD4+ T cells with a panel that included CD45RO, CCR7, CD25, CD127, CD95 and CD27. A purity above 98% was achieved for all sorted populations. PBMCs were isolated immediately by Lymphoprep density gradient centrifugation and stained directly without culture. So that batch effects would be minimized, each experiment stained and sorted samples in pairs, pairing one healthy donor with one patient. The rearranged chain carries TRBV4-1 and TRBJ2-1; the D gene cannot be resolved reliably. The sample comprised central memory CD4+ T cells from blood. This sequence was found in a woman in her thirties or forties in good health. The CDR3 sequence is CASNPQASSYNEQFF. The nucleotide sequence is TGCGCCAGCAACCCTCAGGCAAGCTCCTACAATGAGCAGTTCTTC.